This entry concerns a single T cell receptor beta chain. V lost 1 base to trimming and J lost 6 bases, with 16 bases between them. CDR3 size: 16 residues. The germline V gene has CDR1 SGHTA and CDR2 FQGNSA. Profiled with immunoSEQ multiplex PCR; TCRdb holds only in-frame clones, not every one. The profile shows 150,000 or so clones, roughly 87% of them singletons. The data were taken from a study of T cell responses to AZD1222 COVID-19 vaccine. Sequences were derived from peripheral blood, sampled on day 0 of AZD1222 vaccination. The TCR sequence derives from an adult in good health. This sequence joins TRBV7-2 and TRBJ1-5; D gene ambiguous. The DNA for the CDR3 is TGTGCCAGCAGCTTAGTCGGGTCTGGAAGGCGTCAGCCCCAGCATTTT. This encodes CASSLVGSGRRQPQHF.